The sequence of this T cell receptor (beta chain) was determined in a study of blood T cell repertoires in COVID-19. Study summary: There were acute and convalescent COVID-19 samples, and they came from the United States, Italy and Spain. PBMCs, B-cell-depleted T cells, or T cells provided the cDNA or gDNA that made up the material.

Per germline, CDR1 SGHRS and CDR2 YFSETQ. This CDR3 contains 16 residues. V was pared by 0 bases and J by 5 bases, with 17 bases between. Original handling: Researchers report that nucleated cell counts were estimated from reference gene primer amplification. The assay was immunoSEQ multiplex PCR, and TCRdb's table has in-frame clones only and misses some. That table supplies the V and J calls and clone size; D and trimming were determined from the DNA. The sample lists approximately 210,000 clones; more than 70% were seen once. This chain links TRBV5-1 with TRBJ1-2, with D hard to call. Source material: peripheral blood. This receptor was identified in a man in his fifties or sixties with active or convalescent COVID-19. CDR3: CASSLGFRSSVYGYTF. In nucleotides, the CDR3 is TGCGCCAGCAGCTTGGGGTTTCGAAGTTCGGTATATGGCTACACCTTC.